Below, 9 T cell receptor beta chains from the same sample are listed, as sequenced in a study of T cell responses to AZD1222 COVID-19 vaccine. Sequencing was performed with immunoSEQ multiplex PCR; in TCRdb, only in-frame clones are kept and a portion is missing. The sample consists of about 60,000 clones, over 75% of them appearing once. The sequences come from peripheral blood, collected on day 0 of AZD1222 vaccination. Source of these receptors: an adult in good health.

Concerning this clone itself: At one of its ends the junction is not consistent with the germline gene, which may arise from a read error. The V and J genes are TRBV10-3 and TRBJ1-2, with D unresolved. The CDR3 extends over 11 amino acids. Germline V gene lookup returns CDR1 ENHRY and CDR2 SYGVKD. The chain's CDR3 is CAISESGGPAF. In nucleotides, the CDR3 is TGTGCCATCAGTGAGTCTGGAGGGCCAGCCTTC.

In this sample, this clone turned up a few times. V is TRBV27 and J is TRBJ1-2; 10 bases are shared with TRBD1. CDR1 MNHEY and CDR2 SMNVEV come from the germline V gene (reference sequence). Germline trimming cut 5 bases from V and 1 base from J; bases unmatched to any gene: 7. The CDR3 length is 16 residues. The CDR3 sequence: CASSPRQGANNYGYTF. The DNA for the CDR3 is TGTGCCAGCAGTCCCAGACAGGGGGCAAATAACTATGGCTACACCTTC.

The V gene is TRBV6-5, the J gene TRBJ1-1, with 10 bases fitting TRBD1. V lost 7 bases, J lost 2 bases, and 4 bases stayed unmatched. The CDR3 has 14 residues. Germline V gene lookup returns CDR1 MNHEY and CDR2 SVGAGI. The CDR3 nucleotides are TGTGCCAGCAAAAGGACAGGGGGTAACACTGAAGCTTTCTTT. Its protein is CASKRTGGNTEAFF.

The chain employs TRBV10-3 and TRBJ1-1; 7 nucleotides match TRBD1. The V gene end was trimmed by 4 bases and the J gene end by 4 bases; junction bases not matched to a gene: 12. The V gene's germline CDR1 is ENHRY and CDR2 SYGVKD. This CDR3 spans 16 amino acids. Here the CDR3 reads CAISATGWGGGTEAFF. In DNA, the CDR3 is TGTGCCATCAGTGCGACAGGGTGGGGAGGGGGCACTGAAGCTTTCTTT.

In its sample, this clone was seen once. The rearrangement links TRBV27 to TRBJ1-6; 9 bases fit TRBD1. CDR3 length: 16 residues. Germline CDR1 is MNHEY and CDR2 is SMNVEV (reference sequence). The trim removed 6 bases at V and 5 bases at J, leaving 8 bases unmatched. DNA of the CDR3: TGTGCCAGCAGGACACAAGACAGGGGGGATAATTCACCCCTCCACTTT. Its translation is CASRTQDRGDNSPLHF.

V gene TRBV6-5 combines with J gene TRBJ2-7; the match to TRBD1 covers 7 bases. V gave up 6 bases and J gave up 0 bases; unmatched junction bases: 5. Per germline, CDR1 MNHEY and CDR2 SVGAGI. The CDR3 has 14 amino acids. The CDR3: CASRPRQGSYEQYF. The CDR3 DNA reads TGTGCCAGCAGACCACGACAGGGCTCCTACGAGCAGTACTTC.

The V gene is TRBV4-1, the J gene TRBJ1-2, with D perhaps matching TRBD1 (6 bases). Germline V lookup: CDR1 MGHRA, CDR2 YSYEKL. V dropped 0 bases and J dropped 6 bases, with 20 bases sitting between them. The CDR3 has 17 amino acids. The CDR3 DNA is TGCGCCAGCAGCCAAGATCGAGGCGGGACACCCTCAGATGGCTACACCTTC. Translating gives CASSQDRGGTPSDGYTF.

This rearrangement joins TRBV5-1 to TRBJ1-3; unclear D gene. Germline lookup yields CDR1 SGHRS and CDR2 YFSETQ. The germline V and J ends were trimmed by 0 bases and 0 bases, with 7 bases remaining between them. CDR3 size: 15 residues. CDR3 in amino acids: CASSLDGSSGNTIYF. The DNA of the CDR3 is TGCGCCAGCAGCTTGGACGGCTCCTCTGGAAACACCATATATTTT.

The rearrangement uses TRBV4-1 and TRBJ1-3; D is uncertain. V was clipped by 1 base and J by 9 bases, with 10 bases between them. The CDR3 runs to 13 residues. Germline assignment: CDR1 MGHRA and CDR2 YSYEKL. In DNA form, the CDR3 reads TGCGCCAGCAGCCAAGGCTCCCGGAGCACCATATATTTT. Amino acid sequence: CASSQGSRSTIYF.